These 10 T cell receptor beta chains were sequenced from one sample in a study of cytomegalovirus exposure and HLA in healthy donors. PCR employed 60 Vbeta and 13 Jbeta primers. Using immunoSEQ multiplex PCR, the repertoire was profiled, and TCRdb retains in-frame clones only, with some absent. The table lists 180,000 or so clones, under 80% of them singletons. The sample taken for sequencing was PBMCs. The receptors were sampled from a woman under 40 in good health and CMV-seropositive.

In regard to this clone: Mismatch with germline at one junction end may stem from a read error. The chain links TRBV7-9 to TRBJ2-7, with a possible D match to TRBD2 (6 bases). Germline V lookup: CDR1 SEHNR, CDR2 FQNEAQ (reference sequence). CDR3 size: 16 residues. This CDR3 is CSSSLGSRGGSYEQYF. CDR3 nucleotides: TGTTCCAGCAGCTTAGGATCGCGGGGTGGATCCTACGAGCAGTACTTC.

This sequence joins TRBV29-1 and TRBJ1-2; 11 nucleotides align to TRBD1. The J segment lost 2 bases and the V segment lost 6 bases, leaving 2 bases of the junction unmatched. From germline, CDR1 is SQVTM and CDR2 ANQGSEA. CDR3 length: 13 residues. In nucleotides, the CDR3 is TGCAGCGTAGGACAGGGGGCGAACTATGGCTACACCTTC. Translation: CSVGQGANYGYTF.

This clone has only a few counts. The gene calls are TRBV6-5 and TRBJ1-1; 9 nucleotides align to TRBD1. CDR3 length: 15 residues. The V segment lost 0 bases and the J segment 6 bases; nucleotides outside the gene matches: 5. Germline-derived CDR1 and CDR2 are MNHEY and SVGAGI. CDR3 coding DNA: TGTGCCAGCAGTTACTCTAACAGGGGGCGTTCTGAAGCTTTCTTT. Encoded protein: CASSYSNRGRSEAFF.

The chain links TRBV11-3 to TRBJ2-6; no reliable D call. Germline V lookup: CDR1 SGHNT, CDR2 YENEEA. V shed 1 base and J shed 4 bases, with 8 bases lying between them. There are 15 residues in the CDR3. Here the CDR3 DNA reads TGTGCCAGCAGCTTAGCTCCTACCGGGGCCAACGTCCTGACTTTC. Protein: CASSLAPTGANVLTF. Filled out from reference TRBV11-3 and TRBJ2-6, the complete variable domain reads EAGVVQSPRYKIIEKKQPVAFWCNPISGHNTLYWYLQNLGQGPELLIRYENEEAVDDSQLPKDRFSAERLKGVDSTLKIQPAELGDSAVYLCASSLAPTGANVLTFGAGSRLTVL.

In DNA, the CDR3 is TGTGCCAGCAGCCCCCGACTAGCGGGGGGAAACACCGGGGAGCTGTTTTTT. The encoded protein is CASSPRLAGGNTGELFF. The J gene is TRBJ2-2, the V gene TRBV7-7; 13 nucleotides agree with TRBD2. Trimming at V came to 5 bases and at J to 2 bases, leaving 5 bases not matched to a gene. Germline V lookup: CDR1 SSHAT, CDR2 FNYEAQ (reference sequence). The CDR3 extends over 17 amino acids.

The chain links TRBV2 to TRBJ2-5; 9 bases agree with TRBD2. The CDR3 runs 15 residues. J lost 5 bases, V lost 4 bases, and 8 bases had no gene match. Germline loops: CDR1 SNHLY, CDR2 FYNNEI. As DNA, the CDR3 is TGTGCCAGCAGTGTTTGGGCGGGGGGGCAGGAGACCCAGTACTTC. Translation gives CASSVWAGGQETQYF.

This chain uses TRBV6-1 with TRBJ2-3; TRBD2 aligns across 11 bases. The germline gives CDR1 MNHNS, CDR2 SASEGT. The J segment lost 3 bases and the V segment lost 4 bases, leaving 3 bases of the junction unmatched. The CDR3 extends over 15 amino acids. CDR3: CASSATSGGTDTQYF. DNA for the CDR3: TGTGCCAGCAGTGCCACTAGCGGGGGTACAGATACGCAGTATTTT.

This clone was counted a few times. The V call is TRBV6-6, the J call TRBJ1-6; tentative D call: TRBD1 (5 bases). The V gene lost 7 bases and the J gene lost 10 bases, with 14 bases spanning the gap. The CDR3 has 13 residues. The V gene's germline CDR1 is MNHNY and CDR2 SVGAGI (reference sequence). The CDR3 here is CASKQGTNSPLHF. For the CDR3, the DNA is TGTGCCAGCAAGCAGGGAACTAACTCACCCCTCCACTTT.

The CDR3 DNA reads as TGCGCCAGCAGTGACGGCCTTGGGGCGGGGAGCCCATACGAGCAGTACTTC. Its translation: CASSDGLGAGSPYEQYF. The V and J genes are TRBV10-2 and TRBJ2-5; D might be TRBD2 (6 bases). The J call may be faulty, since TRBJ2-7 better matches the DNA end. The CDR3 is 17 amino acids. CDR1 and CDR2 (germline): WSHSY, SAAADI.

This chain links TRBV10-3 with TRBJ1-4; TRBD1 is a possible D gene (5 bases). This CDR3 contains 13 residues. Trimming pared 7 bases from V and 6 bases from J, leaving 12 bases between. Germline V CDR1 and CDR2: ENHRY, SYGVKD. CDR3 amino acids: CAIKEGQDEKLFF. The CDR3 DNA sequence: TGTGCCATCAAGGAGGGGCAAGATGAAAAACTGTTTTTT.